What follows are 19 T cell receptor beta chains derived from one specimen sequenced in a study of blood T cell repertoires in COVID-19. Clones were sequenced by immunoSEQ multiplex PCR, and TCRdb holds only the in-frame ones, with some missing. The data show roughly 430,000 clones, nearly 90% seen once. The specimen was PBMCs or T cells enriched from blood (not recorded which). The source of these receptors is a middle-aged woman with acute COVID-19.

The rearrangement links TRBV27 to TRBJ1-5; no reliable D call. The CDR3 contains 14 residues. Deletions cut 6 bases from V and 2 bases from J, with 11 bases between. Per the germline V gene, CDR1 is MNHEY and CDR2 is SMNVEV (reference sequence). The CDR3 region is CASSPRMGNQPQHF. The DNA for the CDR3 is TGTGCCAGCAGCCCCAGGATGGGCAATCAGCCCCAGCATTTT.

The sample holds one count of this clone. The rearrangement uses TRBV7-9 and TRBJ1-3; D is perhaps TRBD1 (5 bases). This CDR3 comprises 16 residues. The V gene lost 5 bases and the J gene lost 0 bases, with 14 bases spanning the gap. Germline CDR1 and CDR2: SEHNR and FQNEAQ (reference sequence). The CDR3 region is CASSLITGYSGNTIYF. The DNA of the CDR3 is TGTGCCAGCAGCCTAATAACAGGCTACTCTGGAAACACCATATATTTT.

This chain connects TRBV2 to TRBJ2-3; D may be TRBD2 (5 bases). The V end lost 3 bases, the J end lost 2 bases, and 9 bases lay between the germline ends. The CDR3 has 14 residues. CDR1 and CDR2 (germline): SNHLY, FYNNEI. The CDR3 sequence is CASSDTRHTDTQYF. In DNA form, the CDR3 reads TGTGCCAGCAGTGATACTAGACACACAGATACGCAGTATTTT.

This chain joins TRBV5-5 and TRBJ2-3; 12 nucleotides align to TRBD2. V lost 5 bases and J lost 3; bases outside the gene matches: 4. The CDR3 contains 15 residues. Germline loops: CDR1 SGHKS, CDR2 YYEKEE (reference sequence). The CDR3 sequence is CASRKLAGGTDTQYF. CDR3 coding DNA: TGTGCCAGCAGAAAGCTAGCGGGGGGGACAGATACGCAGTATTTT.

CDR3 sequence reads: CASSQCQGSYEQYF. The CDR3 region has the DNA TGCGCCAGCAGTCAATGTCAGGGCTCCTACGAGCAGTACTTC. The chain recombines TRBV23-1 with TRBJ2-7; tentatively, D is TRBD1 (5 bases). TRBV23-1 is labeled an ORF, and its function is uncertain. V shed 1 base and J shed 0 bases, with 7 bases lying between them. The CDR3 is 14 amino acids.

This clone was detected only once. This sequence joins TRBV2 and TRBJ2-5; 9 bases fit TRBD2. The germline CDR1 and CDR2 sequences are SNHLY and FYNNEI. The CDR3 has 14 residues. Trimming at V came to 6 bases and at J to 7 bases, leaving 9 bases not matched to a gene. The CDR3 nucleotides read TGTGCCAGCAGCCTGACTAGCGGCCAGGGGACCCAGTACTTC. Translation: CASSLTSGQGTQYF.

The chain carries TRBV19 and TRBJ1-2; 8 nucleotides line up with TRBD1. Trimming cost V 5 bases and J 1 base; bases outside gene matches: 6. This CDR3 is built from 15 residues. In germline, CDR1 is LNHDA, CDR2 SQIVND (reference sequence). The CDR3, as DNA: TGTGCCAGTAGTGTCCAGGGGGCCGATAACTATGGCTACACCTTC. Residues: CASSVQGADNYGYTF.

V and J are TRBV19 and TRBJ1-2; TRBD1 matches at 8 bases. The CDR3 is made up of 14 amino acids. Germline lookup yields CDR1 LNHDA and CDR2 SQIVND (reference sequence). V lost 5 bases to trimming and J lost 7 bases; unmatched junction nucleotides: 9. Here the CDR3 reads CASSRGQGIFGYTF. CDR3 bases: TGTGCCAGTAGTCGAGGACAGGGAATATTTGGCTACACCTTC.

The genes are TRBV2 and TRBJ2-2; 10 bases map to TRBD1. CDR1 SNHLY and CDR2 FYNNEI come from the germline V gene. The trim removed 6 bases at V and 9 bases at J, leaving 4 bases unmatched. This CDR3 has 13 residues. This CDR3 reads CASSLDRGRELFF. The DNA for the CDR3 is TGTGCCAGCAGCCTAGACAGGGGGCGGGAGCTGTTTTTT.

CDR3 sequence reads: CASSPTGTGVDTQYF. CDR3 sequence (DNA): TGCGCCAGCAGCCCAACCGGGACAGGGGTGGATACGCAGTATTTT. V usage is TRBV4-1 and J usage is TRBJ2-3; 10 bases line up with TRBD1. The CDR3 is made up of 15 amino acids. Germline V gene data show CDR1 as MGHRA and CDR2 as YSYEKL. V dropped 4 bases and J dropped 6; count of bases not matched to a gene: 7.

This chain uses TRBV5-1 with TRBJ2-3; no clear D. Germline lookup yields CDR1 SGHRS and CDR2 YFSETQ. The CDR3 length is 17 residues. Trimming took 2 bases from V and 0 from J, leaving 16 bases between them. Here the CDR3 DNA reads TGCGCCAGCAGCTTCCCGACAACTCCAACTAGCACAGATACGCAGTATTTT. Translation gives CASSFPTTPTSTDTQYF.

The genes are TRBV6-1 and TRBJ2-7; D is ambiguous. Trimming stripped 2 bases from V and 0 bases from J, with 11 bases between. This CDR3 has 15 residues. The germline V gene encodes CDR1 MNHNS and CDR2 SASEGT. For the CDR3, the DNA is TGTGCCAGCAGTGAATGGTCACGGAGCTCCTACGAGCAGTACTTC. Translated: CASSEWSRSSYEQYF.

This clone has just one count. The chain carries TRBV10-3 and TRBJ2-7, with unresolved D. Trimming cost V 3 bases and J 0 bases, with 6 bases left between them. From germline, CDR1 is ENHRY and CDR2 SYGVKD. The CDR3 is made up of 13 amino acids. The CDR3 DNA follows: TGTGCCATCAGTGACCCGTTCTCCTACGAGCAGTACTTC. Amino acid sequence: CAISDPFSYEQYF.

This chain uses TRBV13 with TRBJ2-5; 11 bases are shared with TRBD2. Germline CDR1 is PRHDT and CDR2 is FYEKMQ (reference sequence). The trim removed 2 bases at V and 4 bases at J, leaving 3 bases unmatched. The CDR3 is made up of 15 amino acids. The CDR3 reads CASSLKLAGAETQYF. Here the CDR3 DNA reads TGTGCCAGCAGCTTAAAACTAGCGGGGGCAGAGACCCAGTACTTC.

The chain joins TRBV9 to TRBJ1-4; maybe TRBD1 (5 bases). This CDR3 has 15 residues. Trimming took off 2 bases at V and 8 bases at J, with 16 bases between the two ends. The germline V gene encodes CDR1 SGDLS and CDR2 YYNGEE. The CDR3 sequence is CASSVRAGGSEKLFF. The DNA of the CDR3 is TGTGCCAGCAGCGTCCGGGCCGGGGGGAGCGAAAAACTGTTTTTT.

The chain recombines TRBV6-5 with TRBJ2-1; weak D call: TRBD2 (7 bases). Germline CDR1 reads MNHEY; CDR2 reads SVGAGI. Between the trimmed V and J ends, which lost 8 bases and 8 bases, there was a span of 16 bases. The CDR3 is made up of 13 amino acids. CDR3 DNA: TGTGCCAGCGGAGGGGGGGCCATGGATGAGCAGTTCTTC. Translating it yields CASGGGAMDEQFF.

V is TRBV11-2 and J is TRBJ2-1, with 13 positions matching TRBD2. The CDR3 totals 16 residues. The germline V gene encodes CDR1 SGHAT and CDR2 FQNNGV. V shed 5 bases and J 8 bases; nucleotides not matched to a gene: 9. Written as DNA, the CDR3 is TGTGCCAGCAGCCGACGACTAGCGGGGGGAAGGGATGAGCAGTTCTTC. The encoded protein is CASSRRLAGGRDEQFF.

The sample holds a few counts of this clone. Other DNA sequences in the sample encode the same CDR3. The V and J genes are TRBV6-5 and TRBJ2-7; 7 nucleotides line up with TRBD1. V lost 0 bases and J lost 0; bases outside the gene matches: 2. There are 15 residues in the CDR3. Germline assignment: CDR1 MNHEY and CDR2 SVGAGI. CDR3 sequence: CASSYSGTASYEQYF. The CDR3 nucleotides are TGTGCCAGCAGTTACTCCGGGACAGCCTCCTACGAGCAGTACTTC.

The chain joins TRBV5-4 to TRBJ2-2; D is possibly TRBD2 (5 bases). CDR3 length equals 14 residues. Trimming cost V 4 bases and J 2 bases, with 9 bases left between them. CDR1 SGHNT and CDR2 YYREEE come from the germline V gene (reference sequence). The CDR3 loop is CASSLEGNTGELFF. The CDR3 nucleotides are TGTGCCAGCAGCCTAGAGGGAAACACCGGGGAGCTGTTTTTT.